This is a list of T cell receptor beta chains from one sample in a study of shared clonotypes between healthy human individuals. TCRdb keeps only in-frame clones here, not all; method: immunoSEQ multiplex PCR. In the table there are approximately 500,000 clones, about three quarters of which are singletons. Input material: PBMCs. These receptors originate from a woman aged 40 to 55 in good health. Some clones in this sample may be carry-over from other donors' samples. CDR3s include the opening cysteine and the closing phenylalanine or tryptophan. The D gene is left open where the match is weak. For some rows the clone size is stated as once, few or many, or as a class when expanded; others skip it.

CDR3nt: TGTGCCAGCAGGCCGGGACAGGACTACAATGAGCAGTTCTTC
CDR3aa: CASRPGQDYNEQFF
abundance: .
d_gene: TRBD1
j_gene: TRBJ2-1
v_gene: TRBV6-1

CDR3nt: TGTGCCAGCAGCGAAGGGACTAGCGTTGTCCAAGAGCAGTTCTTC
CDR3aa: CASSEGTSVVQEQFF
abundance: few
d_gene: TRBD2
j_gene: TRBJ2-1
v_gene: TRBV9

CDR3nt: TGTGCCAGCAGCTTAGGGTGGACAGGAGACCAAGAGACCCAGTACTTC
CDR3aa: CASSLGWTGDQETQYF
abundance: .
d_gene: TRBD1
j_gene: TRBJ2-5
v_gene: TRBV7-9

CDR3nt: TGTGCCAGTAGCCTACAAGGACAGGGGGCTTGGGAGACCCAGTACTTC
CDR3aa: CASSLQGQGAWETQYF
abundance: .
d_gene: TRBD1
j_gene: TRBJ2-5
v_gene: TRBV19

CDR3nt: TGTGCCACTCATCGGGACACTGAAGCTTTCTTT
CDR3aa: CATHRDTEAFF
abundance: few
d_gene: .
j_gene: TRBJ1-1
v_gene: TRBV28

CDR3nt: TGTGCCAGCAGCCACTTTCCCTTGCGGGACTACCAATACAATGAGCAGTTCTTC
CDR3aa: CASSHFPLRDYQYNEQFF
abundance: .
d_gene: TRBD2
j_gene: TRBJ2-1
v_gene: TRBV14

CDR3nt: TGTGCCAGCTCACCCCAGGGGGCACTGAACACTGAAGCTTTCTTT
CDR3aa: CASSPQGALNTEAFF
abundance: .
d_gene: TRBD1
j_gene: TRBJ1-1
v_gene: TRBV18

CDR3nt: TGTGCCAGCAGCTCCTCGAGCGACAGGGGGTCCCATGAGCAGTTCTTC
CDR3aa: CASSSSSDRGSHEQFF
abundance: .
d_gene: TRBD1
j_gene: TRBJ2-1
v_gene: TRBV7-3

CDR3nt: TGTGCCAGCAGCGTAGTGGGACAAGGGGTGGGGCGGAATACGCAGTATTTT
CDR3aa: CASSVVGQGVGRNTQYF
abundance: .
d_gene: .
j_gene: TRBJ2-3
v_gene: TRBV9

CDR3nt: TGTGCCAGCTCACCGGTCTCCGGGCTCACCAATGAGCAGTTCTTC
CDR3aa: CASSPVSGLTNEQFF
abundance: .
d_gene: .
j_gene: TRBJ2-1
v_gene: TRBV18

CDR3nt: TGTGCCAGCAGCTCCCGACTAGCGGGAGAACCTAGCCATGAGCAGTTCTTC
CDR3aa: CASSSRLAGEPSHEQFF
abundance: .
d_gene: TRBD2
j_gene: TRBJ2-1
v_gene: TRBV7-8

CDR3nt: TGTGCCAGCAGCCTATATCAGGGGGTCGCCCGCCAAGAGACCCAGTACTTC
CDR3aa: CASSLYQGVARQETQYF
abundance: .
d_gene: TRBD1
j_gene: TRBJ2-5
v_gene: TRBV14

CDR3nt: TGTGCCAGCTCAGCGAACCAGGGGGCGACCGGGGAGCTGTTTTTT
CDR3aa: CASSANQGATGELFF
abundance: .
d_gene: TRBD1
j_gene: TRBJ2-2
v_gene: TRBV18

CDR3nt: TGTGCCAGCAGCCCACAAGGGACAGGATCCGAGCAGTACTTC
CDR3aa: CASSPQGTGSEQYF
abundance: .
d_gene: TRBD1
j_gene: TRBJ2-7
v_gene: TRBV9

CDR3nt: TGTGCCAGCAGCTTCGGGCGCACAGATACGCAGTATTTT
CDR3aa: CASSFGRTDTQYF
abundance: once
d_gene: .
j_gene: TRBJ2-3
v_gene: TRBV7-2

CDR3nt: TGTGCCATCAGTGAGTCCGGGGGAGCGGGTAGCGAGCAGTACTTC
CDR3aa: CAISESGGAGSEQYF
abundance: .
d_gene: .
j_gene: TRBJ2-7
v_gene: TRBV10-3

CDR3nt: TGTGCCAGCAGCCAAAACTACAATGAGCAGTTCTTC
CDR3aa: CASSQNYNEQFF
abundance: .
d_gene: .
j_gene: TRBJ2-1
v_gene: TRBV28

CDR3nt: TGTGCCATCGAGGCCAGGTCCGCCAAAAACATTCAGTACTTC
CDR3aa: CAIEARSAKNIQYF
abundance: .
d_gene: .
j_gene: TRBJ2-4
v_gene: TRBV10-3

CDR3nt: TGTGCCAGCGCTGAGGTTATAGGATCCTACGAGCAGTACTTC
CDR3aa: CASAEVIGSYEQYF
abundance: .
d_gene: .
j_gene: TRBJ2-7
v_gene: TRBV16

CDR3nt: TGTGCCAGTAGTACCCCTCGGACAGGGAGGGACACAGATACGCAGTATTTT
CDR3aa: CASSTPRTGRDTDTQYF
abundance: .
d_gene: .
j_gene: TRBJ2-3
v_gene: TRBV19

CDR3nt: TGTGCCAGCAGCCATTCGCGGCTAGGGGAGACCCAGTACTTC
CDR3aa: CASSHSRLGETQYF
abundance: .
d_gene: .
j_gene: TRBJ2-5
v_gene: TRBV11-3

CDR3nt: TGTGCCAGCCGGAGCGATGAGCAGCTCTTC
CDR3aa: CASRSDEQLF
abundance: few
d_gene: .
j_gene: TRBJ2-1
v_gene: TRBV28